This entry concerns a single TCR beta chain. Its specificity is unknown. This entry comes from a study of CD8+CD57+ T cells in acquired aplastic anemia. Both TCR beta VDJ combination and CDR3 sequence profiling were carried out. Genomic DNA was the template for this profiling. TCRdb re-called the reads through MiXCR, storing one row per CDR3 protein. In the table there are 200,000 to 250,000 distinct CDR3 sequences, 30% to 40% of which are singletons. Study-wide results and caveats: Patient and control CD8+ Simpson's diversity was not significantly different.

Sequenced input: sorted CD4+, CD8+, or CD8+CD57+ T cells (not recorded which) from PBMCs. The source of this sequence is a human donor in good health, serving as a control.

As DNA, the CDR3 is TGTGCCAGCAGCCGGTCCGGGACAGGGGCGGATGAGCAGTTCTTC. It codes for CASSRSGTGADEQFF. The chain carries TRBV7-3 and TRBJ2-1; 10 positions agree with TRBD1. V shed 5 bases and J 8 bases; nucleotides not matched to a gene: 9. The CDR3 runs 15 residues. Germline CDR1 reads SGHTA; CDR2 reads FQGTGA.